This TCR beta chain was observed in a study of CD8 T cells in Susac syndrome. CD8+ and CD4+ T cells taken from blood had their TCR beta sequenced. The study used treatment-naive patients who had stable or active relapsing-remitting disease as multiple sclerosis controls. Negative isolation was used for CD8+ and CD4+ T cells and FACS enrichment for TEMRA cells. Trimming stripped 0 bases from V and 7 bases from J, with 16 bases between. There are 16 residues in the CDR3. The germline gives CDR1 SGHDN, CDR2 FVKESK. An input of roughly 0.45 to 1 ug of RNA was subjected to reverse transcription using random hexamers. Amplification of TCR beta CDR3 used immunoSEQ multiplex PCR across 54 Vbeta and 13 Jbeta. TCRdb reanalysed the immunoSEQ multiplex PCR reads using MiXCR and keeps one entry per CDR3 protein. This repertoire shows roughly 150,000 distinct CDR3 sequences, roughly 94% found once; its top ten account for 0.21%.

The rearrangement links TRBV14 to TRBJ2-1; weak D call: TRBD2 (6 bases). Sequenced: CD8+ T cells from PBMCs. The sequence derives from a human donor with multiple sclerosis. CDR3 region: CASSQDRRGKRNEQFF. The DNA of the CDR3 is TGTGCCAGCAGCCAAGATAGGAGGGGCAAGCGTAATGAGCAGTTCTTC. The full variable domain, its missing parts supplied by reference TRBV14 and TRBJ2-1, is EAGVTQFPSHSVIEKGQTVTLRCDPISGHDNLYWYRRVMGKEIKFLLHFVKESKQDESGMPNNRFLAERTGGTYSTLKVQPAELEDSGVYFCASSQDRRGKRNEQFFGPGTRLTVL.